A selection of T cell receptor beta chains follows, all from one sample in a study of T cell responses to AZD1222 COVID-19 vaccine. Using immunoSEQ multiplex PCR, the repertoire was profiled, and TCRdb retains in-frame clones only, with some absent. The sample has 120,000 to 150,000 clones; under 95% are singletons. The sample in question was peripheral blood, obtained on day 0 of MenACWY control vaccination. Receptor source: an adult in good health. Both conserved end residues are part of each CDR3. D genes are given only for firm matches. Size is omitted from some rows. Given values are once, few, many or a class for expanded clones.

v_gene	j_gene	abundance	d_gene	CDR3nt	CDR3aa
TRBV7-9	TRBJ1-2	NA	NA	TGTGCCAGCAGCTTACCGGCAGGGGATGGCTACACCTTC	CASSLPAGDGYTF
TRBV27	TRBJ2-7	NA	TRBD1	TGTGCCACCAGTATAACGGGACAGGGGCCCTACGAGCAGTACTTC	CATSITGQGPYEQYF
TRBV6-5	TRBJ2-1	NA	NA	TGTGCCAGCAGGGGGGACCTTTACAATGAGCAGTTCTTC	CASRGDLYNEQFF
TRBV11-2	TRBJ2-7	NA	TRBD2	TGTGCCAGCAGCTCCCGGGGGGGGACTCGACCCTACGAGCAGTACTTC	CASSSRGGTRPYEQYF
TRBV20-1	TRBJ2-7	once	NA	TGCAGTGCTCCATCCGGCGGGGAGCAGTACTTC	CSAPSGGEQYF
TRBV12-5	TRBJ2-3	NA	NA	TGTGCTAGTGGTTTGACTGTTAGCACAGATACGCAGTATTTT	CASGLTVSTDTQYF
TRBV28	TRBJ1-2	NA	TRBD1	TGTGCCAGCAGTTTATCGCCAGGGGGCTTCTATGGCTACACCTTC	CASSLSPGGFYGYTF
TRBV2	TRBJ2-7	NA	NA	TGTGCCAGCAGTGAAGCGCCGTCCCCGAATCATCATCCGTACTTC	CASSEAPSPNHHPYF
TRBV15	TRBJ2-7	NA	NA	TGTGCCACCAGCAGAGATCCCGCAGGGAGCTACGAGCAGTACTTC	CATSRDPAGSYEQYF
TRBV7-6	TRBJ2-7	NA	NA	TGTGCCAGCAGCTTAGTAGCGACAGCCTGGAGCTCCTACGAGCAGTACTTC	CASSLVATAWSSYEQYF
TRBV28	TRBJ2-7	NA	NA	TGTGCCAGCAGCCTCCCGGCGCAGGTTTACGAGCAGTACTTC	CASSLPAQVYEQYF
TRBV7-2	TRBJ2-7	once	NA	TGTGCCAGCAGCTTAAATAGCGGTTCCTACGAGCAGTACTTC	CASSLNSGSYEQYF
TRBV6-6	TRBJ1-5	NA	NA	TGTGCCAGCAGTCGCTCAGAACAGGTTTCTTCGGCCCAGCATTTT	CASSRSEQVSSAQHF
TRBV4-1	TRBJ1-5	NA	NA	TGCGCCAGCAGTCGTGAGCTAATCAGCCCCCAGCATTTT	CASSRELISPQHF
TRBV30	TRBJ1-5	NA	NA	TGTGCCTGGTCGGGGGGGAACAATCAGCCCCAGCATTTT	CAWSGGNNQPQHF
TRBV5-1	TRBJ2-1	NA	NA	TGCGCCAGCAGCTTGTCGCCTAGCGCATGGAATGAGCAGTTCTTC	CASSLSPSAWNEQFF
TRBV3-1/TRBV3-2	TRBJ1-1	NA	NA	TGTGCCAGCAATAATTGGGGGGGAAACACTGAAGCTTTCTTT	CASNNWGGNTEAFF
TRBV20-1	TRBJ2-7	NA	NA	TGCAGTGCTAGTGGGCAGCTTTACGAGCAGTACTTC	CSASGQLYEQYF
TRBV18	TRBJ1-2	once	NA	TGTGCCAGCTCCCAACCGGGGAATGCGGGCTCCTATGGCTACACCTTC	CASSQPGNAGSYGYTF
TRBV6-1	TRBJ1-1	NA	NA	TGTGCCAGCAGTGAAGCACCAGTGATGAACACTGAAGCTTTCTTT	CASSEAPVMNTEAFF
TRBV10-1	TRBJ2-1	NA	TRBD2	TGCGCCAGCAGTGACCAGCGACTAGCGGGAGGCAATGAGCAGTTCTTC	CASSDQRLAGGNEQFF
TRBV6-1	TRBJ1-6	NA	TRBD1	TGTGCCAGCAGTGACGGACAGGGGGATTCACCCCTCCACTTT	CASSDGQGDSPLHF